This T cell receptor (beta chain) was identified in a study of spatial heterogeneity in lung cancer (dated by TCRdb to the late 2010s). Describing the broader study: Donors were 72 patients with early-stage, untreated non-small cell lung cancer from the lung TRACERx cohort. Follow-up PBMC samples were sequenced whenever the samples were available, and the median time to follow-up was about 25 months after resection. Beta-chain transcripts were consistently detected in greater numbers than alpha-chain transcripts, which likely reflected higher beta-chain transcript abundance. In the raw uncorrected reads, each unique combination of TCR and UMI appeared more than ten times on average. The study quantitatively compared TCR alpha and beta repertoires across multiple tumor regions, matched nontumor lung and blood in non-small cell lung cancer. Nonsynonymous mutation counts, determined by whole-exome sequencing of tumor tissue, were related to TCR repertoire features. At surgery, hundreds of tumor regions, roughly 62 matched nontumor lung samples and 45 to 60 PBMC samples were TCR-sequenced for both alpha and beta chains. Beyond this particular receptor, the publication reports: Ubiquitous expanded tumor TCRs showed up in blood more often at tumor resection than at routine follow-up. Comparisons of baseline and follow-up blood repertoires included only about 15 patients. Confirming at a functional level the hypothesis that regional TCRs recognize regional mutations was considered to require additional single-cell paired TCR alpha and beta sequencing.

The library was made by 5' RACE. The instrument given in TCRdb is NextSeq 500. In the TCR library protocol, a unique molecular identifier was attached to each TCR cDNA molecule so that PCR and sequencing errors could be corrected. On the authors' methods: Decombinator tools were used for TCR identification, UMI-based error correction and CDR3 extraction. TCRs above a frequency of 2 per 1,000, corresponding to the top 1% of the tumor frequency distribution, were defined as expanded. Rényi diversity was computed with the R vegan package after subsampling each repertoire 100 times to 5,000 TCRs. To build CDR3 similarity networks, amino acid triplet string-kernel similarity was used, and CDR3s were connected when their pairwise similarity was above 0.82. Through fastp at Q25 and MiXCR, TCRdb rebuilt clones from the public reads, retaining in-frame beta chains. Duplicate CDR3 protein sequences are folded into a single record with the most common DNA and genes. None of the V and J calls come from the authors' own analysis; TCRdb made them. Present in this sample are about 94,000 distinct CDR3 sequences, approximately 19% of which were seen just once. The ten largest make up about a fifth of the sample.

Comments on this clonotype: This clone's antigen is unknown. Nothing much larger sits one base from this clone, and base qualities are not available.

According to the study, the label for this sample's time point signals: blood at routine non-recurrence follow-up after resection. TCR sequencing used whole RNA extracted from tumor and nontumor lung tissue, or from cryopreserved PBMC samples, without cell sorting. A patient was chosen for TCR sequencing only when enough RNA was available from at least two tumor regions. Deletion took 4 bases off V and 9 bases off J, with a span of 16 bases between the germline ends. The CDR1 and CDR2 encoded by the germline V gene (reference sequence) are LGHDT and YNNKEL. The CDR3 has 14 amino acids, counting the end cysteine and phenylalanine. Just CDR3 DNA is preserved here, 42 bases in frame from base 1.

The sequenced sample was PBMCs, obtained at follow-up. The sequence was obtained from a male donor with early-stage non-small cell lung cancer. The rearrangement combines TRBV3-1 with TRBJ2-4; no D gene is confidently identified. The nucleotides read TGTGCCAGCAGCCCTCTGGGCGGTTTCGCCATTCAGTACTTC. It translates as CASSPLGGFAIQYF.